These 29 T cell receptor beta chains were sequenced from one sample in a study of cytomegalovirus exposure and HLA in healthy donors (dated by TCRdb to about 2017). The library came from the immunoSEQ multiplex PCR assay. A mixture of 60 forward primers for TCR Vbeta segments and 13 reverse primers for TCR Jbeta segments was used in the multiplex PCR. Not all clones reach the TCRdb copy of this immuneACCESS table, which keeps in-frame sequences only. Checked studies attribute under half of the gap to unresolved V genes and leave the rest unexplained. The sample table holds over 130,000 clones, of which 66% were seen once. The ten largest clonotypes hold 6.5% of the sample. Sample: PBMCs. These receptors all stem from a woman aged 55-75 years in good health and CMV-seronegative.

The genes are TRBV11-1 and TRBJ2-1; TRBD2 matches at 8 bases. Unmatched junction bases numbered 16, after V lost 5 bases and J lost 10 bases. This CDR3 comprises 16 residues. The V gene's germline CDR1 is SGHAT and CDR2 FQDESV (reference sequence). CDR3 protein: CASSVGDSGMGMEQFF. CDR3 sequence (DNA): TGTGCCAGCAGCGTGGGAGATAGCGGGATGGGCATGGAGCAGTTCTTC.

The chain combines TRBV6-1 with TRBJ2-1; 7 bases line up with TRBD2. Germline V CDR1 and CDR2: MNHNS, SASEGT. The CDR3 consists of 16 residues. The junction had 9 bases not matched to a gene; V was cut back by 3 bases and J by 4 bases. The CDR3 loop reads CASSDRPGLRYNEQFF. The DNA for the CDR3 is TGTGCCAGCAGTGACCGACCGGGACTACGGTACAATGAGCAGTTCTTC.

This clone was observed a few times. The CDR3 DNA sequence: TGTGCCAGCAGCTTATCGGGACTAGCGGGAGGTTGGGCGAACACCGGGGAGCTGTTTTTT. This gives the protein CASSLSGLAGGWANTGELFF. J is TRBJ2-2 and V is TRBV7-6; 15 bases match TRBD2. Germline CDR1 is SGHVS and CDR2 is FNYEAQ. Trimming at V came to 2 bases and at J to 0 bases, leaving 7 bases not matched to a gene. The CDR3 is made up of 20 amino acids. The complete variable domain, with remaining parts taken from reference TRBV7-6 and TRBJ2-2, reads GAGVSQSPRYKVTKRGQDVALRCDPISGHVSLYWYRQALGQGPEFLTYFNYEAQQDKSGLPNDRFSAERPEGSISTLTIQRTEQRDSAMYRCASSLSGLAGGWANTGELFFGEGSRLTVL.

The CDR3 DNA is TGTGCCAGCAGCCCAGGGACAGGAGAATATCAGCCCCAGCATTTT. Its translation is CASSPGTGEYQPQHF. The chain carries TRBV7-9 and TRBJ1-5, with 8 positions matching TRBD1. The ends lost 5 bases at V and 5 bases at J; junction bases unmatched: 8. The CDR3 loop spans 15 amino acids. The germline V gene encodes CDR1 SEHNR and CDR2 FQNEAQ (reference sequence). Complete variable domain (other parts from reference TRBV7-9 and TRBJ1-5): DTGVSQNPRHKITKRGQNVTFRCDPISEHNRLYWYRQTLGQGPEFLTYFQNEAQLEKSRLLSDRFSAERPKGSFSTLEIQRTEQGDSAMYLCASSPGTGEYQPQHFGDGTRLSIL.

This clone was counted only a few times. The V call is TRBV19, the J call TRBJ1-5, with D possibly being TRBD1 (6 bases). The V gene lost 7 bases and the J gene lost 5 bases, with 12 bases spanning the gap. The CDR3 consists of 13 residues. Germline CDR1 LNHDA, CDR2 SQIVND (reference sequence). In nucleotides, the CDR3 is TGTGCCAGTAAGGTGGCAGGGGATCAGCCCCAGCATTTT. This gives the protein CASKVAGDQPQHF.

Only a few counts were recorded for this clone. The chain recombines TRBV7-8 with TRBJ1-1; D unclear. The germline V gene encodes CDR1 SGHVS and CDR2 FQNEAQ. V gave up 0 bases and J gave up 10 bases, with 12 bases separating them. CDR3 length: 13 residues. The CDR3 region has the DNA TGTGCCAGCAGCTTAGCTACGGGGATTAGAGCTTTCTTT. This encodes CASSLATGIRAFF.

The chain combines TRBV6-1 with TRBJ1-6; D possibly corresponds to TRBD1 (5 bases). Germline assignment: CDR1 MNHNS and CDR2 SASEGT. This CDR3 spans 15 amino acids. Trimming took 1 base from V and 10 from J, leaving 14 bases between them. The CDR3 here is CASSEGAGRQSPLHF. CDR3 sequence (DNA): TGTGCCAGCAGTGAAGGGGCAGGGCGACAATCACCCCTCCACTTT.

The rearrangement uses TRBV6-6 and TRBJ1-3; TRBD1 is a possible D gene (6 bases). This CDR3 region has 12 residues. Per germline, CDR1 MNHNY and CDR2 SVGAGI (reference sequence). The CDR3 nucleotides read TGTGTCGTCCGGGACACCGTAAACACCATATATTTT. Translating gives CVVRDTVNTIYF.

This sequence joins TRBV4-1 and TRBJ2-5, with D possibly TRBD1 on 6 matching bases. The J call may not be correct, given that the DNA end is closer to TRBJ2-7. The CDR3 extends over 17 amino acids. Germline CDR1 MGHRA, CDR2 YSYEKL. CDR3 amino acids: CASSQEAGRGEWYEQYF. CDR3 bases: TGCGCCAGCAGCCAAGAAGCCGGCAGGGGAGAATGGTACGAGCAGTACTTC.

Regarding this clone: One end of the junction is discordant with germline, which a read error may explain. The chain carries TRBV18 and TRBJ2-5, with D possibly being TRBD1 (6 bases). The CDR3 is made up of 16 amino acids. In germline, CDR1 is KGHSH, CDR2 LQKENI. The chain's CDR3 is CASSSSGQRYQETRYF. The CDR3, as DNA: TGTGCCAGCTCATCGTCCGGACAGAGGTACCAAGAGACCCGGTACTTC. Filled out from reference TRBV18 and TRBJ2-5, the complete variable domain reads NAGVMQNPRHLVRRRGQEARLRCSPMKGHSHVYWYRQLPEEGLKFMVYLQKENIIDESGMPKERFSAEFPKEGPSILRIQQVVRGDSAAYFCASSSSGQRYQETRYFGPGTRLLVL.

This rearrangement joins TRBV2 to TRBJ2-3; D may be TRBD1 (5 bases). There are 13 residues in the CDR3. Trimming removed 7 bases at V and 7 bases at J, with 15 bases between. Germline V gene data show CDR1 as SNHLY and CDR2 as FYNNEI. CDR3 in amino acids: CASMRRDKHTQYF. Here the CDR3 DNA reads TGTGCCAGCATGCGCAGGGATAAGCATACGCAGTATTTT. Drawing the rest from reference TRBV2 and TRBJ2-3, the complete variable domain is EPEVTQTPSHQVTQMGQEVILRCVPISNHLYFYWYRQILGQKVEFLVSFYNNEISEKSEIFDDQFSVERPDGSNFTLKIRSTKLEDSAMYFCASMRRDKHTQYFGPGTRLTVL.

The gene calls are TRBV19 and TRBJ2-1; TRBD2 matches at 10 bases. The germline V gene has CDR1 LNHDA and CDR2 SQIVND (reference sequence). The junction had 16 bases not matched to a gene; V was cut back by 7 bases and J by 7 bases. The CDR3 has 17 residues. The CDR3, as DNA: TGTGCCAGTACCAACGTGCGAGGAAGCGGGGGGGCGAATGAGCAGTTCTTC. Translated: CASTNVRGSGGANEQFF. The full variable domain, its missing parts supplied by reference TRBV19 and TRBJ2-1, is DGGITQSPKYLFRKEGQNVTLSCEQNLNHDAMYWYRQDPGQGLRLIYYSQIVNDFQKGDIAEGYSVSREKKESFPLTVTSAQKNPTAFYLCASTNVRGSGGANEQFFGPGTRLTVL.

The chain employs TRBV6-6 and TRBJ1-4; 12 nucleotides line up with TRBD1. The trim removed 5 bases at V and 6 bases at J, leaving 4 bases unmatched. Germline V gene lookup returns CDR1 MNHNY and CDR2 SVGAGI (reference sequence). CDR3 length: 15 residues. The CDR3, as DNA: TGTGCCAGCAGTGGGGACAGGGGGCACGATGAAAAACTGTTTTTT. Its translation: CASSGDRGHDEKLFF.

The chain is built from TRBV5-4 and TRBJ2-1; a possible D gene is TRBD2 (6 bases). Germline V gene data show CDR1 as SGHNT and CDR2 as YYREEE (reference sequence). The germline V and J ends were trimmed by 10 bases and 2 bases, with 19 bases remaining between them. The length of the CDR3 is 15 residues. CDR3 DNA sequence: TGTGCCTACCTCCCGGATGGGGGGACCTACAATGAGCAGTTCTTC. Translated, it gives CAYLPDGGTYNEQFF.

This clone was picked up a small number of times. The chain combines TRBV19 with TRBJ1-2; TRBD1 aligns across 9 bases. The germline CDR1 and CDR2 sequences are LNHDA and SQIVND (reference sequence). The CDR3 extends over 16 amino acids. Losses at the gene ends were 8 bases for V and 4 bases for J; bases not matched to a gene: 14. The CDR3 is CASLKTTGGEGYGYTF. Written as DNA, the CDR3 is TGTGCCAGTTTAAAAACCACAGGGGGCGAAGGCTATGGCTACACCTTC.

The rearrangement joins TRBV7-2 to TRBJ1-3; maybe TRBD1 (5 bases). Trimming stripped 1 base from V and 9 bases from J, with 13 bases between. The CDR3 sequence is 14 residues long. CDR1 and CDR2 from the germline V gene are SGHTA and FQGNSA. Here the CDR3 reads CASSLGVGGSTIYF. The CDR3, as DNA: TGTGCCAGCAGCTTAGGCGTGGGGGGGAGCACCATATATTTT.

This chain uses TRBV4-3 with TRBJ2-3; the match to TRBD1 covers 9 bases. This CDR3 spans 16 amino acids. CDR1 is LGHNA and CDR2 is YSLEER in the germline V gene. V shed 2 bases and J 3 bases; nucleotides not matched to a gene: 6. The CDR3 nucleotides are TGCGCCAGCAGCCAACAACCGGGACAGGGTACAGATACGCAGTATTTT. It translates to CASSQQPGQGTDTQYF.

The V and J genes are TRBV5-8 and TRBJ2-5; the D gene is possibly TRBD1 (5 bases). V was pared by 4 bases and J by 5 bases, with 15 bases between. The CDR3 spans 14 residues. Germline V lookup: CDR1 SGHTS, CDR2 YDEGEE. The CDR3 spells CASSPLGVGETQYF. CDR3 nucleotides: TGTGCCAGCAGCCCCCTAGGGGTGGGGGAGACCCAGTACTTC.

This clone came up once. This chain connects TRBV6-1 to TRBJ1-1; possible D gene TRBD1, 6 bases. CDR3 length: 14 residues. Germline loops: CDR1 MNHNS, CDR2 SASEGT. V dropped 7 bases and J dropped 0 bases, with 12 bases sitting between them. The CDR3 region has the DNA TGTGCCAGCAATGACAGGCTCATGAACACTGAAGCTTTCTTT. The encoded protein is CASNDRLMNTEAFF.

The chain combines TRBV18 with TRBJ2-1; no clear D gene. V was trimmed by 2 bases and J by 4 bases, leaving 9 bases between them. This CDR3 contains 14 residues. Germline V lookup: CDR1 KGHSH, CDR2 LQKENI. CDR3 bases: TGTGCCAGCTCACCAAGAGAACGGTACAATGAGCAGTTCTTC. It codes for CASSPRERYNEQFF.

This clone was recorded once. This rearrangement joins TRBV2 to TRBJ1-1; D is unclear. This CDR3 comprises 14 residues. The germline V gene encodes CDR1 SNHLY and CDR2 FYNNEI. Trimming stripped 1 base from V and 4 bases from J, with 10 bases between. CDR3 region: CASSEDDIRTEAFF. CDR3 coding DNA: TGTGCCAGCAGTGAAGATGACATTCGCACTGAAGCTTTCTTT.

The rearrangement uses TRBV11-3 and TRBJ2-3; 8 bases map to TRBD2. V gave up 1 base and J gave up 0 bases; unmatched junction bases: 3. CDR1 is SGHNT, CDR2 YENEEA, per germline. The CDR3 covers 16 residues. The CDR3 DNA reads as TGTGCCAGCAGCTTAGGGGCGGGGGGAAGCACAGATACGCAGTATTTT. It codes for CASSLGAGGSTDTQYF.

This clone has more than one count but fewer than ten. The rearrangement uses TRBV25-1 and TRBJ2-1; no clear D. Germline lookup yields CDR1 MGHDK and CDR2 SYGVNS. V was trimmed by 7 bases and J by 1 base, leaving 8 bases between them. The CDR3 is 13 residues long. The CDR3 DNA reads as TGTGCCAGCATGACACGGTCCTACAATGAGCAGTTCTTC. Encoded protein: CASMTRSYNEQFF.

This rearrangement joins TRBV9 to TRBJ2-1; no clear D. The V and J ends lost 0 bases and 4 bases respectively, with 20 bases between them. Germline V gene data show CDR1 as SGDLS and CDR2 as YYNGEE. This CDR3 is 18 amino acids long. The CDR3 nucleotides read TGTGCCAGCAGCGTAGGACACGGTAGAAAGTCGGTGTACAATGAGCAGTTCTTC. It specifies CASSVGHGRKSVYNEQFF.

This clone was observed a handful of times. V is TRBV19 and J is TRBJ2-7; 11 bases are shared with TRBD2. Germline values: CDR1 LNHDA, CDR2 SQIVND (reference sequence). J lost 7 bases, V lost 4 bases, and 9 bases had no gene match. CDR3 length equals 15 residues. CDR3 bases: TGTGCCAGTAGTACTCAACTAGCGGGAGTAAGGGAGCAGTACTTC. This translates into CASSTQLAGVREQYF.

This chain connects TRBV4-1 to TRBJ1-4; D is unresolved. Germline V lookup: CDR1 MGHRA, CDR2 YSYEKL. Deletions cut 4 bases from V and 0 bases from J, with 9 bases between. The CDR3 length is 15 residues. The CDR3 sequence: CASSPTETTNEKLFF. In DNA form, the CDR3 reads TGCGCCAGCAGCCCTACAGAAACAACTAATGAAAAACTGTTTTTT.

This clone came up a few times. This rearrangement joins TRBV7-2 to TRBJ2-3; 7 bases match TRBD2. This CDR3 contains 15 residues. Per germline, CDR1 SGHTA and CDR2 FQGNSA. J lost 5 bases, V lost 6 bases, and 11 bases had no gene match. CDR3 nucleotides: TGTGCCAGCAGTCTCACTAGCGACCTCGGAGATACGCAGTATTTT. Translated, it gives CASSLTSDLGDTQYF.

This sequence joins TRBV5-1 and TRBJ2-5; the D gene is possibly TRBD1 (5 bases). CDR1 is SGHRS and CDR2 is YFSETQ in the germline V gene. The CDR3 covers 15 residues. The V gene lost 0 bases and the J gene lost 2 bases, with 11 bases spanning the gap. In nucleotides, the CDR3 is TGCGCCAGCAGCTTGGATGGGGCCATACAAGAGACCCAGTACTTC. Protein: CASSLDGAIQETQYF. The complete variable domain, with remaining parts taken from reference TRBV5-1 and TRBJ2-5, reads KAGVTQTPRYLIKTRGQQVTLSCSPISGHRSVSWYQQTPGQGLQFLFEYFSETQRNKGNFPGRFSGRQFSNSRSEMNVSTLELGDSALYLCASSLDGAIQETQYFGPGTRLLVL.

Details on this clone: One end of the junction varies from germline; a read error may be responsible. As DNA, the CDR3 is TGTGTCAGCAGCCACAGCGGGGGGGCCATAGATACGCAGTATTTT. Its protein is CVSSHSGGAIDTQYF. The genes are TRBV5-4 and TRBJ2-3; 10 bases are shared with TRBD2. Germline values: CDR1 SGHNT, CDR2 YYREEE (reference sequence). The CDR3 runs 15 residues.